Below, one TCR beta chain is given with its context. This specimen comes from a study of blood T cell repertoires in COVID-19. Method: immunoSEQ multiplex PCR; TCRdb's copy keeps in-frame clones and lacks some. Of some 150,000 clones listed, roughly 80% are singletons. The germline CDR1 and CDR2 sequences are SGDLS and YYNGEE. CDR3 size: 17 residues. The germline V and J ends were trimmed by 1 base and 9 bases, with 20 bases remaining between them. Specimen: peripheral blood. This chain uses TRBV9 with TRBJ1-6; TRBD1 might be the D (5 bases). The TCR sequence derives from a woman in her 70s with COVID-19, enrolled during active disease. CDR3 in amino acids: CASSVSPIQVPPSPLHF. In DNA form, the CDR3 reads TGTGCCAGCAGCGTATCCCCCATACAGGTCCCCCCTTCACCCCTCCACTTT.